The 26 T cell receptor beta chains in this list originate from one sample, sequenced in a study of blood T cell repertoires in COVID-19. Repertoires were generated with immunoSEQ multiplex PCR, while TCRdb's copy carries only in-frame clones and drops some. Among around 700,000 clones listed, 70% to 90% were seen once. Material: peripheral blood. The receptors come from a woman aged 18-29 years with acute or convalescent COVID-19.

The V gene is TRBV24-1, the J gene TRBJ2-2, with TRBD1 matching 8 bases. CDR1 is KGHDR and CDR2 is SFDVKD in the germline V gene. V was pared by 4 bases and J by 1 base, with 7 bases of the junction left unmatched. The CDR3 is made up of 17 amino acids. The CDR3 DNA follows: TGTGCCACCAGTGACTCAGTTGACAGGGGGAACACCGGGGAGCTGTTTTTT. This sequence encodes CATSDSVDRGNTGELFF.

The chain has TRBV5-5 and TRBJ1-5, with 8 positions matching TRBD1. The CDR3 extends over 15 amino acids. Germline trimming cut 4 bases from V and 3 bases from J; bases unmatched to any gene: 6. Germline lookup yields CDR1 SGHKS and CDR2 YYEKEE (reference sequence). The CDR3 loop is CASSGGQGNNQPQHF. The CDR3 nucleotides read TGTGCCAGCAGCGGTGGACAGGGAAACAATCAGCCCCAGCATTTT.

For the CDR3, the DNA is TGTGCCAGCAGCCCTGGACTAGCGGTCACAGATACGCAGTATTTT. Residues: CASSPGLAVTDTQYF. The chain carries TRBV27 and TRBJ2-3, with TRBD2 matching over 10 bases. The CDR3 is 15 amino acids. In germline, CDR1 is MNHEY, CDR2 SMNVEV (reference sequence). V shed 6 bases, J shed 2 bases, and the junction held 5 bases outside the gene matches.

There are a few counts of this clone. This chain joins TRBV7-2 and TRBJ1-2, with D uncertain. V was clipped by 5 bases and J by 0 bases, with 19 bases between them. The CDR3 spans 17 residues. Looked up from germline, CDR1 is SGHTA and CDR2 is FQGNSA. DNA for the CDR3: TGTGCCAGCAGCCCGACCCTTCAGAGCGGAGCTAACTATGGCTACACCTTC. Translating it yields CASSPTLQSGANYGYTF.

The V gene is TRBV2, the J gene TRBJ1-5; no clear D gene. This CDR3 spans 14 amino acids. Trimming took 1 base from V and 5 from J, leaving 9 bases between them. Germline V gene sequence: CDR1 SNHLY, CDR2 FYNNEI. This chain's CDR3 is CASSEGPEDQPQHF. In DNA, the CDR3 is TGTGCCAGCAGTGAAGGGCCAGAGGATCAGCCCCAGCATTTT.

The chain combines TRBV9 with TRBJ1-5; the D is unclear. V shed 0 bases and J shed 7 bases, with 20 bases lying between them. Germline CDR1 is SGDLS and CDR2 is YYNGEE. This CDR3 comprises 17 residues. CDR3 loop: CASSVVIADEGSQPQHF. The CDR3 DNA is TGTGCCAGCAGCGTAGTAATAGCTGACGAGGGTAGCCAGCCCCAGCATTTT.

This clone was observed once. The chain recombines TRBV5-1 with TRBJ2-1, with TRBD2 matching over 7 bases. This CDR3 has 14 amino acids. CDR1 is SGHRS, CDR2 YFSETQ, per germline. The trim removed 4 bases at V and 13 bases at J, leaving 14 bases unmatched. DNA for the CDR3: TGCGCCAGCAGCCCGTCGCGGGGGAGGATGGTACAGTTCTTC. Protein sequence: CASSPSRGRMVQFF.

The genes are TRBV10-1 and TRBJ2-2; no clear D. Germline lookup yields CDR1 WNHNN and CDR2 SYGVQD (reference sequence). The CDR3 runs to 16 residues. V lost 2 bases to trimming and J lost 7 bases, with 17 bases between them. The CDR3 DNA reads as TGCGCCAGCAGTGAGAAAAGTCTAGGATGGAGCGGGGAGCTGTTTTTT. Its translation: CASSEKSLGWSGELFF.

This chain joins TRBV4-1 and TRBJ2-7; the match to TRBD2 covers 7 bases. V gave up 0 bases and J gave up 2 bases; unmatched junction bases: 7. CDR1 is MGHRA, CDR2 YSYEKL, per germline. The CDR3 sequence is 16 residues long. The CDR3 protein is CASSQDLGGGAYEQYF. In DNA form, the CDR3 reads TGCGCCAGCAGCCAAGATTTAGGCGGGGGTGCCTACGAGCAGTACTTC.

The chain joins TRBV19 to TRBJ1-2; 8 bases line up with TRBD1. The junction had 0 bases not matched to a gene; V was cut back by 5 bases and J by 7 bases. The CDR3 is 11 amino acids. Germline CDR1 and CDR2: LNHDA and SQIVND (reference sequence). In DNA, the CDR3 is TGTGCCAGTAGTGGGACAGGTGGCTACACCTTC. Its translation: CASSGTGGYTF. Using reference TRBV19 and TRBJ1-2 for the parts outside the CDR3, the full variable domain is DGGITQSPKYLFRKEGQNVTLSCEQNLNHDAMYWYRQDPGQGLRLIYYSQIVNDFQKGDIAEGYSVSREKKESFPLTVTSAQKNPTAFYLCASSGTGGYTFGSGTRLTVV.

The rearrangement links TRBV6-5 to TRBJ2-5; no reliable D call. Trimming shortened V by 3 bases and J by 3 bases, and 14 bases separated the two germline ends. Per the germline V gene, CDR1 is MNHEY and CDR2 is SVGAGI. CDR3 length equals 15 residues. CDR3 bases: TGTGCCAGCAGTTATGGAGACGCAGTCGAAGAGACCCAGTACTTC. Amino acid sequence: CASSYGDAVEETQYF.

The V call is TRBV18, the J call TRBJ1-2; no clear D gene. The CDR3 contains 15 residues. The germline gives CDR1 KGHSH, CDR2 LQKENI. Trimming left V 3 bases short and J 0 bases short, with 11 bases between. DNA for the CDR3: TGTGCCAGCTCACCGGTAACAGTAACTAACTATGGCTACACCTTC. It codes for CASSPVTVTNYGYTF.

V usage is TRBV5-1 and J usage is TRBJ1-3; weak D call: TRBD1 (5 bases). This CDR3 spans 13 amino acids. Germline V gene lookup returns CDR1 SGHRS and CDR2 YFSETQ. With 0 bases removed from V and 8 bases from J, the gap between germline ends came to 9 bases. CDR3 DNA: TGCGCCAGCAGCTTGGGGACATTGGACACCATATATTTT. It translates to CASSLGTLDTIYF.

The CDR3: CASSGDGNQPQHF. As DNA, the CDR3 is TGTGCCAGCAGCGGAGACGGGAATCAGCCCCAGCATTTT. The gene calls are TRBV9 and TRBJ1-5; no reliable D call. Germline values: CDR1 SGDLS, CDR2 YYNGEE. The V gene lost 3 bases and the J gene lost 4 bases, with 8 bases spanning the gap. This CDR3 spans 13 amino acids. The whole variable domain, filled in from reference TRBV9 and TRBJ1-5, reads DSGVTQTPKHLITATGQRVTLRCSPRSGDLSVYWYQQSLDQGLQFLIQYYNGEERAKGNILERFSAQQFPDLHSELNLSSLELGDSALYFCASSGDGNQPQHFGDGTRLSIL.

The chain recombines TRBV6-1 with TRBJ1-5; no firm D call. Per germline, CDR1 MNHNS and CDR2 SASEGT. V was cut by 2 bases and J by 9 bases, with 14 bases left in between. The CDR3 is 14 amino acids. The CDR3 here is CASSEYDMGWPQHF. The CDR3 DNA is TGTGCCAGCAGTGAATATGACATGGGTTGGCCCCAGCATTTT.

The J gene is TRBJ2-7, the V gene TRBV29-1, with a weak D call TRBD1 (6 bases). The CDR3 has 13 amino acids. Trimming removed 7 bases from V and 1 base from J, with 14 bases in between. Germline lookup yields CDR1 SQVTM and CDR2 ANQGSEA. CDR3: CSGGQGLSYEQYF. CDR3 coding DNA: TGCAGCGGGGGGCAGGGCTTGTCCTACGAGCAGTACTTC.

CDR3: CTSSLDTTNEKLFF. The CDR3 region has the DNA TGCACCAGCAGCCTAGATACAACTAATGAAAAACTGTTTTTT. The V call is TRBV1, the J call TRBJ1-4. TRBV1 is annotated as a pseudogene. This CDR3 spans 14 amino acids.

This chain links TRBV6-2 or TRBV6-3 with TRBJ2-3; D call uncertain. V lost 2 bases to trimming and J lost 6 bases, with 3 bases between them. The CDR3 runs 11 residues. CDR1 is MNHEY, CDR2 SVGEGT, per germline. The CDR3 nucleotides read TGTGCCAGCAGTTACGGCGATACGCAGTATTTT. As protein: CASSYGDTQYF.

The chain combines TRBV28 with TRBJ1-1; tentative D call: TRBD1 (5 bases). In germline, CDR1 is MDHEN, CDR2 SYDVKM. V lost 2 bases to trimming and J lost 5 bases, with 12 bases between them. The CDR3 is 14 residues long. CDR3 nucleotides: TGTGCCAGCAGTTTACAAGGGGCAAGGACTGAAGCTTTCTTT. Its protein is CASSLQGARTEAFF.

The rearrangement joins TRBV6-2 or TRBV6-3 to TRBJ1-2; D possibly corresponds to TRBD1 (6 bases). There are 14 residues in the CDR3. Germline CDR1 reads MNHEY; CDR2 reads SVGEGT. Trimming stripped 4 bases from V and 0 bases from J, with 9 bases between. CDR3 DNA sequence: TGTGCCAGCAGTTCCAGGACAGCTAACTATGGCTACACCTTC. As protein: CASSSRTANYGYTF.

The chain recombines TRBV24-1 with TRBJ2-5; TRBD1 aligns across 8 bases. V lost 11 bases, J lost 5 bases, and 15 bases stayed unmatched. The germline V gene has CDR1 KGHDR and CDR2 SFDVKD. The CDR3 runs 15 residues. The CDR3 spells CAISTGDRLEETQYF. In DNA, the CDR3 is TGTGCCATTTCGACGGGGGACAGGCTAGAGGAGACCCAGTACTTC.

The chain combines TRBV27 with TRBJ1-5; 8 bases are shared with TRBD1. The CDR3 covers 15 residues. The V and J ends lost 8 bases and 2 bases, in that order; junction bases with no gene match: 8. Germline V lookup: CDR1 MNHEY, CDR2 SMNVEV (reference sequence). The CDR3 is CASRAGGLGNQPQHF. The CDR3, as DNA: TGTGCCAGCCGGGCAGGGGGCTTAGGCAATCAGCCCCAGCATTTT.

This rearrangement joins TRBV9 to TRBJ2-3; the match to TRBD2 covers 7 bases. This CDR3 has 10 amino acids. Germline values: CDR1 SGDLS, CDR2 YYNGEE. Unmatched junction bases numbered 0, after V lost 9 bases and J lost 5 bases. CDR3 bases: TGTGCCACGGGGGGAGATACGCAGTATTTT. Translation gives CATGGDTQYF.

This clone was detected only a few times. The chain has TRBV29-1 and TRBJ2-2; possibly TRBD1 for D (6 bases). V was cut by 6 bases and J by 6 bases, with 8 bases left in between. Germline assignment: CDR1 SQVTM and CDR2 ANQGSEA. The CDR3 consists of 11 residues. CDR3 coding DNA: TGCAGCGTCCACAGGGCCGGGGAGCTGTTTTTT. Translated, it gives CSVHRAGELFF.

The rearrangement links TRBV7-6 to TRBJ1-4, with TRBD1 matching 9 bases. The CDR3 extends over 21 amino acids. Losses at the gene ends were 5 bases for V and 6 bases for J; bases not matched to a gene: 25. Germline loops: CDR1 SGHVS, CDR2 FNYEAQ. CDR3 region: CASSNNIITGGSPLWDEKLFF. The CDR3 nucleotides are TGTGCCAGCAGCAACAACATCATTACAGGGGGCTCCCCCCTATGGGATGAAAAACTGTTTTTT.

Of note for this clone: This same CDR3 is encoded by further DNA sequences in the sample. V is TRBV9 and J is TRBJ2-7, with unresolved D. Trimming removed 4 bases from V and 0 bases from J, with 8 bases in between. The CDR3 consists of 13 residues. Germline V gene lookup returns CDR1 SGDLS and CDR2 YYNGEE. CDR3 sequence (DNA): TGTGCCAGCAGCCCCAGATACTCCTACGAGCAGTACTTC. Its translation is CASSPRYSYEQYF. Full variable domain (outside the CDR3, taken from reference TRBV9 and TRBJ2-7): DSGVTQTPKHLITATGQRVTLRCSPRSGDLSVYWYQQSLDQGLQFLIQYYNGEERAKGNILERFSAQQFPDLHSELNLSSLELGDSALYFCASSPRYSYEQYFGPGTRLTVT.